This TCR beta chain derives from a study of human T cells and chemical hapten exposure. This clonotype was recorded a few times. It was unfractionated whole blood from which total RNA was extracted. From the 5' RACE reads, TCRdb called clonotypes with MiXCR, one entry per CDR3 protein. The sample carries approximately 150,000 distinct CDR3 sequences, around 4.1% recorded once. The TCR comes from a female donor in good health.

CDR3 bases: TGTGCCAGCAGTTACCTTAGGACCACGGGGACTGAAGCTTTCTTT. As protein: CASSYLRTTGTEAFF. The chain carries TRBV6-6 and TRBJ1-1; D call uncertain. CDR1 MNHNY and CDR2 SVGAGI come from the germline V gene (reference sequence). Trimming removed 2 bases from V and 5 bases from J, with 15 bases in between. CDR3 length: 15 amino acids.